The 21 T cell receptor beta chains listed next were all sequenced from one sample in a study of human T cells and chemical hapten exposure. Time point of the sample: patch test 3, about 24 weeks after DPC sensitization. Treatment given: therapeutic diphenylcyclopropenone sensitization with weekly scalp DPC. TCRdb independently ran MiXCR on the RACE reads; one entry per CDR3 protein. The sample lists over 65,000 distinct CDR3 sequences; 11% were seen once. The sample in question was whole blood, obtained in connection with sensitization to the hapten diphenylcyclopropenone (DPC). The receptors originated from a woman between 45 and 65 years old with alopecia areata. Some clones in this sample may be carry-over from other donors' samples.

This clonotype was recorded at least ten times. The chain has TRBV14 and TRBJ2-7; no definite D call. This CDR3 is built from 14 residues. Germline values: CDR1 SGHDN, CDR2 FVKESK. Trimming cost V 0 bases and J 0 bases, with 6 bases left between them. CDR3 sequence (DNA): TGTGCCAGCAGCCAAGAGGCGAACTCCTACGAGCAGTACTTC. This translates into CASSQEANSYEQYF.

This CDR3 reads CAISESITNTGELFF. As DNA, the CDR3 is TGTGCCATCAGTGAGTCAATAACCAACACCGGGGAGCTGTTTTTT. V is TRBV10-3 and J is TRBJ2-2, with D hard to call. V was clipped by 0 bases and J by 2 bases, with 7 bases between them. Looked up from germline, CDR1 is ENHRY and CDR2 is SYGVKD. The CDR3 is 15 amino acids.

The genes are TRBV10-3 and TRBJ1-4, with D tentatively TRBD1 (6 bases). This CDR3 spans 15 amino acids. Looked up from germline, CDR1 is ENHRY and CDR2 is SYGVKD. Trimming shortened V by 6 bases and J by 5 bases, and 16 bases separated the two germline ends. The CDR3 sequence: CAIRATGAANEKLFF. The CDR3 DNA follows: TGTGCCATCAGGGCAACGGGGGCCGCGAATGAAAAACTGTTTTTT.

V and J are TRBV9 and TRBJ2-1; 7 bases are a match to TRBD2. V was clipped by 4 bases and J by 2 bases; unmatched bases: 12. The CDR3 loop spans 17 amino acids. From germline, CDR1 is SGDLS and CDR2 YYNGEE. CDR3 in amino acids: CASSPPTLRGTYNEQFF. The CDR3 bases are TGTGCCAGCAGCCCCCCGACCTTGCGGGGGACCTACAATGAGCAGTTCTTC.

The rearrangement joins TRBV5-4 to TRBJ1-2; 8 bases match TRBD1. The junction had 6 bases not matched to a gene; V was cut back by 3 bases and J by 2 bases. The CDR3 extends over 15 amino acids. In germline, CDR1 is SGHNT, CDR2 YYREEE (reference sequence). The CDR3 region has the DNA TGTGCCAGCAGCTCCATTAACAGGGGGAACTATGGCTACACCTTC. Amino acids: CASSSINRGNYGYTF.

The chain combines TRBV7-9 with TRBJ2-1; D gene uncertain. Germline assignment: CDR1 SEHNR and CDR2 FQNEAQ (reference sequence). The CDR3 length is 15 residues. Trimming cost V 4 bases and J 4 bases, with 14 bases left between them. The DNA of the CDR3 is TGTGCCAGCAGCTCCTCCGACGGGTATTACAATGAGCAGTTCTTC. This gives the protein CASSSSDGYYNEQFF.

This clonotype was seen a handful of times. The chain carries TRBV12-3 or TRBV12-4 and TRBJ2-5, with D perhaps matching TRBD1 (6 bases). The V and J ends lost 6 bases and 1 base respectively, with 12 bases between them. This CDR3 is built from 14 residues. The CDR3 nucleotides are TGTGCCAGCAGCCAACAGGGTGGCCAAGAGACCCAGTACTTC. It codes for CASSQQGGQETQYF.

In its sample, this clonotype was seen many times. This sequence joins TRBV7-9 and TRBJ2-6; D gene uncertain. Trimming removed 5 bases at V and 0 bases at J, with 14 bases between. CDR1 and CDR2 (germline): SEHNR, FQNEAQ (reference sequence). The CDR3 extends over 17 amino acids. This chain's CDR3 is CASSHLTADSGANVLTF. The CDR3 bases are TGTGCCAGCAGCCACCTAACGGCAGACTCTGGGGCCAACGTCCTGACTTTC. Drawing the rest from reference TRBV7-9 and TRBJ2-6, the complete variable domain is DTGVSQNPRHKITKRGQNVTFRCDPISEHNRLYWYRQTLGQGPEFLTYFQNEAQLEKSRLLSDRFSAERPKGSFSTLEIQRTEQGDSAMYLCASSHLTADSGANVLTFGAGSRLTVL.

This clonotype showed up just a few times. V and J are TRBV27 and TRBJ1-2, with TRBD1 as a possible D gene (6 bases). Trimming cost V 5 bases and J 4 bases, with 20 bases left between them. Germline V gene lookup returns CDR1 MNHEY and CDR2 SMNVEV (reference sequence). There are 16 residues in the CDR3. CDR3 in DNA: TGTGCCAGCAGTCCCCTCCCCCCGGGACAACCCTATGGCTACACCTTC. It encodes CASSPLPPGQPYGYTF.

This clonotype was recorded a few times. The chain couples TRBV6-1 to TRBJ2-3; D call uncertain. The V and J ends lost 6 bases and 8 bases respectively, with 21 bases between them. CDR1 and CDR2 from the germline V gene are MNHNS and SASEGT. The CDR3 totals 15 residues. CDR3 residues: CASRADLTFGRTQYF. CDR3 bases: TGTGCCAGCAGGGCGGACCTAACTTTTGGGCGTACGCAGTATTTT.

This clonotype showed up many times. This chain links TRBV14 with TRBJ1-2, with 8 nucleotides matching TRBD1. Per germline, CDR1 SGHDN and CDR2 FVKESK. The ends lost 1 base at V and 8 bases at J; junction bases unmatched: 15. The CDR3 loop spans 17 amino acids. The CDR3 here is CASSQGLARQGISGYTF. CDR3 sequence (DNA): TGTGCCAGCAGCCAAGGATTAGCCCGACAGGGGATAAGCGGCTACACCTTC.

This clonotype was picked up a small number of times. V gene TRBV11-2 combines with J gene TRBJ1-6; D remains unclear. V lost 1 base to trimming and J lost 7 bases, with 14 bases between them. Germline V gene data show CDR1 as SGHAT and CDR2 as FQNNGV. This CDR3 has 16 amino acids. The CDR3, as DNA: TGTGCCAGCAGCTTAGTTGAGTACGGAAAAAATTCACCCCTCCACTTT. Translating it yields CASSLVEYGKNSPLHF. Based on the CDR3 plus reference TRBV11-2 and TRBJ1-6, the full variable domain is EAGVAQSPRYKIIEKRQSVAFWCNPISGHATLYWYQQILGQGPKLLIQFQNNGVVDDSQLPKDRFSAERLKGVDSTLKIQPAKLEDSAVYLCASSLVEYGKNSPLHFGNGTRLTVT.

This rearrangement joins TRBV29-1 to TRBJ1-1; no firm D call. Germline V lookup: CDR1 SQVTM, CDR2 ANQGSEA. The CDR3 covers 12 residues. V dropped 6 bases and J dropped 8 bases, with 16 bases sitting between them. The CDR3 DNA reads TGCAGCGTACCATCTAGTACTAAGGAAGCTTTCTTT. As protein: CSVPSSTKEAFF.

This sequence joins TRBV28 and TRBJ2-7; tentatively, D is TRBD1 (6 bases). V lost 3 bases, J lost 7 bases, and 13 bases lay in between. Germline V CDR1 and CDR2: MDHEN, SYDVKM. CDR3 length equals 13 residues. The DNA of the CDR3 is TGTGCCAGCAGTTTCTTACCTAGGGGGGAGCAGTACTTC. It codes for CASSFLPRGEQYF.

Many counts were recorded for this clonotype. The V and J genes are TRBV2 and TRBJ1-6, with 8 bases matching TRBD1. CDR3 size: 18 residues. V shed 6 bases, J shed 6 bases, and the junction held 16 bases outside the gene matches. Germline CDR1 reads SNHLY; CDR2 reads FYNNEI. CDR3: CASSRDRILATSNSPLHF. CDR3 nucleotides: TGTGCCAGCAGCCGGGACAGGATCCTGGCGACTAGTAATTCACCCCTCCACTTT.

V is TRBV28 and J is TRBJ2-3; unclear D gene. From germline, CDR1 is MDHEN and CDR2 SYDVKM. The CDR3 has 11 amino acids. Trimming pared 6 bases from V and 6 bases from J, leaving 7 bases between. CDR3 in DNA: TGTGCCAGCAGGGATTCCGATACGCAGTATTTT. Translated, it gives CASRDSDTQYF.

V gene TRBV7-2 combines with J gene TRBJ1-2; tentative D call: TRBD1 (5 bases). V lost 4 bases and J lost 3, with 9 bases in between. The CDR3 is 13 residues long. Germline loops: CDR1 SGHTA, CDR2 FQGNSA. The CDR3 region has the DNA TGTGCCAGCAGCTCAGAGGGGTACTATGGCTACACCTTC. Protein: CASSSEGYYGYTF.

In this sample, this clonotype turned up many times. V gene TRBV7-9 combines with J gene TRBJ2-2; D possibly matches TRBD1 or TRBD2 (5 bases each). The CDR3 loop spans 18 amino acids. Germline CDR1 reads SEHNR; CDR2 reads FQNEAQ (reference sequence). Between the trimmed V and J ends, which lost 5 bases and 0 bases, there was a span of 19 bases. The CDR3 reads CASSPGRTLSTNTGELFF. The DNA of the CDR3 is TGTGCCAGCAGCCCGGGACGTACCCTCTCTACGAACACCGGGGAGCTGTTTTTT.

The chain carries TRBV9 and TRBJ2-1; D not resolved. Trimming cost V 0 bases and J 5 bases, with 9 bases left between them. Germline CDR1 SGDLS, CDR2 YYNGEE. This CDR3 is 14 amino acids long. This CDR3 is CASSVGGTHNEQFF. CDR3 bases: TGTGCCAGCAGCGTAGGAGGTACCCACAATGAGCAGTTCTTC. Full variable domain (remainder filled in from reference TRBV9 and TRBJ2-1): DSGVTQTPKHLITATGQRVTLRCSPRSGDLSVYWYQQSLDQGLQFLIQYYNGEERAKGNILERFSAQQFPDLHSELNLSSLELGDSALYFCASSVGGTHNEQFFGPGTRLTVL.

This clonotype appeared many times. The CDR3 loop is CASRRTGAQETQYF. In DNA, the CDR3 is TGTGCCAGCAGACGAACGGGAGCTCAAGAGACCCAGTACTTC. This chain joins TRBV6-2 or TRBV6-3 and TRBJ2-5, with D tentatively TRBD2 (6 bases). Germline values: CDR1 MNHEY, CDR2 SVGEGT. The CDR3 is 14 residues long. V lost 6 bases and J 2 bases, leaving 13 bases between the germline ends.

This clonotype came up once. Just one base apart from a much larger clone, this may be a read error. Since no conserved phenylalanine or tryptophan closes the CDR3, a read error is the likely cause. The chain couples TRBV6-5 to TRBJ2-5; the match to TRBD2 covers 12 bases. The CDR3 extends over 15 amino acids. Losses at the gene ends were 5 bases for V and 7 bases for J; bases not matched to a gene: 8. Germline-derived CDR1 and CDR2 are MNHEY and SVGAGI. The DNA for the CDR3 is TGTGCCAGCAGTCGGTCGCGGACTAGCGGGGCGACCCAGTACCTC. Translating gives CASSRSRTSGATQYL.